These 5 T cell receptor beta chains were sequenced from one sample in a study of blood T cell repertoires in COVID-19. Some clones are missing from TCRdb's copy, which holds only in-frame ones; the method was immunoSEQ multiplex PCR. The sample has fewer than 70,000 clones; approximately 87% are singletons. Specimen: peripheral blood. Receptors originate from a human donor in a cohort sampled during active COVID-19.

This chain's CDR3 is CASSLTAGPYEQYF. Here the CDR3 DNA reads TGTGCCAGCAGCTTAACGGCAGGGCCCTACGAGCAGTACTTC. This chain joins TRBV7-3 and TRBJ2-7, with TRBD1 as a possible D gene (5 bases). Germline V lookup: CDR1 SGHTA, CDR2 FQGTGA. The CDR3 spans 14 residues. Trimming took off 0 bases at V and 2 bases at J, with 8 bases between the two ends.

V is TRBV4-3 and J is TRBJ1-1; 11 bases agree with TRBD1. J was trimmed by 3 bases and V by 4 bases; bases with no gene match: 7. Germline CDR1 reads LGHNA; CDR2 reads YSLEER. The CDR3 consists of 16 residues. The CDR3 protein is CASSLIRDRGYTEAFF. The CDR3 bases are TGCGCCAGCAGCCTCATCCGGGACAGGGGGTACACTGAAGCTTTCTTT.

The rearrangement links TRBV7-9 to TRBJ1-2; D may be TRBD1 (5 bases). This CDR3 comprises 12 residues. Germline V gene sequence: CDR1 SEHNR, CDR2 FQNEAQ (reference sequence). V was clipped by 0 bases and J by 11 bases, with 10 bases between them. In DNA form, the CDR3 reads TGTGCCAGCAGCTTAGCGCCGGCAGGGTACACCTTC. Protein sequence: CASSLAPAGYTF. The whole variable domain, remainder taken from reference TRBV7-9 and TRBJ1-2, is DTGVSQNPRHKITKRGQNVTFRCDPISEHNRLYWYRQTLGQGPEFLTYFQNEAQLEKSRLLSDRFSAERPKGSFSTLEIQRTEQGDSAMYLCASSLAPAGYTFGSGTRLTVV.

V gene TRBV30 combines with J gene TRBJ1-2; 7 bases match TRBD1. V trimming: 1 base; J trimming: 3 bases; junction bases outside the gene matches: 8. The CDR3 is 15 residues long. Germline V gene data show CDR1 as GTSNPN and CDR2 as SVGIG (reference sequence). The CDR3 coding sequence is TGTGCCTGGAGTGAGCCAGGGGGTGAGGACTATGGCTACACCTTC. Its protein product is CAWSEPGGEDYGYTF. Using reference TRBV30 and TRBJ1-2 for the parts outside the CDR3, the full variable domain is SQTIHQWPATLVQPVGSPLSLECTVEGTSNPNLYWYRQAAGRGLQLLFYSVGIGQISSEVPQNLSASRPQDRQFILSSKKLLLSDSGFYLCAWSEPGGEDYGYTFGSGTRLTVV.

This rearrangement joins TRBV30 to TRBJ1-5; D unresolved. Trimming left V 3 bases short and J 5 bases short, with 14 bases between. This CDR3 spans 14 amino acids. The germline V gene has CDR1 GTSNPN and CDR2 SVGIG (reference sequence). CDR3 sequence: CAWSLGDFYQPQHF. The CDR3 region has the DNA TGTGCCTGGAGCTTGGGAGATTTTTATCAGCCCCAGCATTTT.